The 4 T cell receptor beta chains presented below share a single source sample, sequenced in a study of molecular identifiers for immune sequencing clone quantification. TCRdb re-analysed the PCR reads in MiXCR, keeping a single row per CDR3 protein. This repertoire shows under 800,000 distinct CDR3 sequences, around 25% found once; its top ten account for 0.75% to 0.8%. The source material was naive CD8+ T cells from blood, with Jurkat cell RNA spiked in. As for subset: FACS-sorted CD8+CD4-CCR7+CD45RA+ naive T cells. The receptors were sampled from a human donor in good health. Some libraries in this study had Jurkat cell RNA spiked in.

This chain connects TRBV4-1 to TRBJ2-7; 7 nucleotides line up with TRBD2. Germline CDR1 MGHRA, CDR2 YSYEKL. V shed 4 bases and J 0 bases; nucleotides not matched to a gene: 12. CDR3 length: 17 amino acids. The CDR3, as DNA: TGCGCCAGCAGCCCGCGAGGGGAGGGGAGTTTCTCCTACGAGCAGTACTTC. Its protein is CASSPRGEGSFSYEQYF.

Ten or more counts support this clonotype. The chain links TRBV5-6 to TRBJ2-5; TRBD2 matches 14 bases. With 4 bases clipped from V and 1 base from J, the junction kept 3 bases outside the gene matches. Germline V gives CDR1 SGHDT, CDR2 YYEEEE. This CDR3 contains 16 residues. For the CDR3, the DNA is TGTGCCAGCAGCCGCGGGACTAGCGGGAGCCAAGAGACCCAGTACTTC. This gives the protein CASSRGTSGSQETQYF.

To note about this clonotype: A much larger clone lies one base from this, so it may be a read error. The chain recombines TRBV4-1 with TRBJ1-5, with D perhaps TRBD1 (5 bases). The CDR3 is made up of 16 amino acids. Germline CDR1 reads MGHRA; CDR2 reads YSYEKL. Trimming shortened V by 0 bases and J by 6 bases, and 15 bases separated the two germline ends. The CDR3 protein is CASSQEPRGIGQPQHF. For the CDR3, the DNA is TGCGCCAGCAGCCAAGAGCCCCGGGGCATAGGTCAGCCCCAGCATTTT.

This clonotype was detected ten times or more. This chain joins TRBV20-1 and TRBJ2-7; D ambiguous. The CDR3 totals 13 residues. Trimming took off 1 base at V and 2 bases at J, with 9 bases between the two ends. CDR1 is DFQATT and CDR2 is SNEGSKA in the germline V gene (reference sequence). CDR3 in amino acids: CSARVESAYEQYF. In nucleotides, the CDR3 is TGCAGTGCTAGAGTCGAGTCCGCCTACGAGCAGTACTTC.